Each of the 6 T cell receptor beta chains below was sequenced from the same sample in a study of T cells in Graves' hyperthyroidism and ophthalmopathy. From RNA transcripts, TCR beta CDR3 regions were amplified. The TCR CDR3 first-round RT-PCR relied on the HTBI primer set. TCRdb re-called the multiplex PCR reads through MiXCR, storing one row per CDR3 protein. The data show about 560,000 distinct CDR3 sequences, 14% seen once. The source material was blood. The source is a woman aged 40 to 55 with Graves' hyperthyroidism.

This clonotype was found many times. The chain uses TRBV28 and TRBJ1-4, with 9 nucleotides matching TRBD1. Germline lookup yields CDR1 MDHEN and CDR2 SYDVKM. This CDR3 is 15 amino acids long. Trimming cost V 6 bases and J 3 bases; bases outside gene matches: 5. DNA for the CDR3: TGTGCCAGCAGGGAGACAGGGGGATCTAATGAAAAACTGTTTTTT. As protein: CASRETGGSNEKLFF.

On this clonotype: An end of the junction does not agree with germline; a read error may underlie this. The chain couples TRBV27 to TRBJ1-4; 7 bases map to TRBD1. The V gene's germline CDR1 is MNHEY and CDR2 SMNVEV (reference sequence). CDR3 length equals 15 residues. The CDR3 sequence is CASRKAGTANGKLFF. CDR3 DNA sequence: TGTGCCAGCAGAAAAGCCGGGACAGCTAATGGAAAACTGTTTTTT.

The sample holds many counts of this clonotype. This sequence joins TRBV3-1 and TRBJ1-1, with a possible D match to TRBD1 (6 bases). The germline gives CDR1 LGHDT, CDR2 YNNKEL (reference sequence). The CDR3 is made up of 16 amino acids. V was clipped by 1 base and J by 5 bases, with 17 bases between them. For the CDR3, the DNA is TGTGCCAGCAGCCAAGGGGGATTTGGCAGGGGTACTGAAGCTTTCTTT. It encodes CASSQGGFGRGTEAFF.

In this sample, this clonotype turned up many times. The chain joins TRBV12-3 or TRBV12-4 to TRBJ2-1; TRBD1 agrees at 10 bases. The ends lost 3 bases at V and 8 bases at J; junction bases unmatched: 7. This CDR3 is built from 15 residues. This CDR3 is CASSLWDRGFDEQFF. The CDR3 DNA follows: TGTGCCAGCAGTTTGTGGGACAGGGGATTCGATGAGCAGTTCTTC.

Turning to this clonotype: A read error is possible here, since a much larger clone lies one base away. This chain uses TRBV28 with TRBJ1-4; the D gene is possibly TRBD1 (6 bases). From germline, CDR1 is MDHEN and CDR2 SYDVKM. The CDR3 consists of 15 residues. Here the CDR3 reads CASSSPTGFNEKLLF. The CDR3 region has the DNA TGTGCCAGCAGCTCCCCGACAGGTTTTAATGAAAAACTGCTTTTT.

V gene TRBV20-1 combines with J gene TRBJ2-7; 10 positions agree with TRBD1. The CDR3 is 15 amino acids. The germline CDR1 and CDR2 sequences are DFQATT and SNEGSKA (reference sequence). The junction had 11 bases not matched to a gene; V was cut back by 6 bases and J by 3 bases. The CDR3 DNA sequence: TGCAGTGCGCAAAGTCCAGGGACAGGGGTCTACGAGCAGTACTTC. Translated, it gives CSAQSPGTGVYEQYF.